This is a list of T cell receptor beta chains from one sample in a study of blood T cell repertoires in COVID-19. TCRdb's copy holds only in-frame clones and misses some; the assay was immunoSEQ multiplex PCR. The table has approximately 220,000 clones, 81% seen once. The source material was peripheral blood. The receptors here all came from a woman over 75 with acute or convalescent COVID-19. The CDR3 runs from the conserved cysteine through the conserved F or W. A D gene is named only where the DNA matches it firmly. Expanded clones get a size class; other rows say once, few or many, or leave the size out.

>-|TRBD1|TRBJ1-2|TRBV5-6
TGTGCCAGCAGCTTGGGGGACAGGCTGAGCTATGGCTACACCTTC
CASSLGDRLSYGYTF
>-|-|TRBJ1-4|TRBV23-1
TGCGCCAGCAGTGTCTCCGGCGTGGGGAGGGCGGCTAATGAAAAACTGTTTTTT
CASSVSGVGRAANEKLFF
>-|-|TRBJ1-2|TRBV3-1/TRBV3-2
TGTGCCAGCAGCCCGAGGGAATCGGGATATGGCTACACCTTC
CASSPRESGYGYTF
>-|TRBD1|TRBJ1-5|TRBV5-6
TGTGCCAGCAGCGTTACAGGGGATGGGCCCCAGCATTTT
CASSVTGDGPQHF
>-|-|TRBJ1-1|TRBV18
TGTGCCAGCTCCGCGACAGAGACGAACACTGAAGCTTTCTTT
CASSATETNTEAFF
>-|-|TRBJ1-3|TRBV28
TGTGCCAGCAGTCCCGGGGGGCTTTACTCTGGAAACACCATATATTTT
CASSPGGLYSGNTIYF
>-|TRBD2|TRBJ2-7|TRBV19
TGTGCCAGTAGCGCGACCGGGACTAGCTACGAGCAGTACTTC
CASSATGTSYEQYF
>-|-|TRBJ1-2|TRBV29-1
TGCAGCGTTGAACCGGGAGGGCAGGGAGGGTATGGCTACACCTTC
CSVEPGGQGGYGYTF
>few|TRBD1|TRBJ1-5|TRBV30
TGTGCCTGGAGCAATACAGGGGGCAATCAGCCCCAGCATTTT
CAWSNTGGNQPQHF
>-|TRBD1|TRBJ2-2|TRBV5-1
TGCGCCAGCAGGGGACAGGGGGCCGCCGGCGGGGAGCTGTTTTTT
CASRGQGAAGGELFF
>-|-|TRBJ2-3|TRBV2
TGTGCCAGCAGTTCGGTAGGGGCAGGGAGCACAGATACGCAGTATTTT
CASSSVGAGSTDTQYF
>few|TRBD1|TRBJ1-6|TRBV30
TGTGCCGCCAAGAAGGGGACAGTACTCCCACGAGCAGACTTT
CAAKKGTVLPRADF
>-|-|TRBJ2-2|TRBV5-1
TGCGCCAGCGCTGTACAGAGTTCCGGGGAGCTGTTTTTT
CASAVQSSGELFF
>-|-|TRBJ1-4|TRBV19
TGTGCCAGTAGGGTCATCCAGGGATCAGCTAATGAAAAACTGTTTTTT
CASRVIQGSANEKLFF
>-|-|TRBJ1-1|TRBV3-1/TRBV3-2
TGTGCCAGCAGCCAAGTATTCGGGGGGCGAGGGAACACTGAAGCTTTCTTT
CASSQVFGGRGNTEAFF
>-|-|TRBJ2-1|TRBV10-1
TGCGCCAGCAGTGAAAGCGGTGAGCAGTTCTTC
CASSESGEQFF
>-|-|TRBJ1-2|TRBV27
TGTGCCAGCAGGGCGACAGGCGGCAACTATGGCTACACCTTC
CASRATGGNYGYTF
>-|-|TRBJ1-3|TRBV2
TGTGCCAGCGGAGGGAACAGAGCTGGAAACACCATATATTTT
CASGGNRAGNTIYF
>-|-|TRBJ2-6|TRBV5-1
TGCGCCAGCAGCTTGACCCCCCGGAGGGGCTCTGGGGCCAACGTCCTGACTTTC
CASSLTPRRGSGANVLTF
>-|-|TRBJ1-6|TRBV7-3
TGTGCCAGCAGCTCAGGGTTAGGTTCACCCCTCCACTTT
CASSSGLGSPLHF